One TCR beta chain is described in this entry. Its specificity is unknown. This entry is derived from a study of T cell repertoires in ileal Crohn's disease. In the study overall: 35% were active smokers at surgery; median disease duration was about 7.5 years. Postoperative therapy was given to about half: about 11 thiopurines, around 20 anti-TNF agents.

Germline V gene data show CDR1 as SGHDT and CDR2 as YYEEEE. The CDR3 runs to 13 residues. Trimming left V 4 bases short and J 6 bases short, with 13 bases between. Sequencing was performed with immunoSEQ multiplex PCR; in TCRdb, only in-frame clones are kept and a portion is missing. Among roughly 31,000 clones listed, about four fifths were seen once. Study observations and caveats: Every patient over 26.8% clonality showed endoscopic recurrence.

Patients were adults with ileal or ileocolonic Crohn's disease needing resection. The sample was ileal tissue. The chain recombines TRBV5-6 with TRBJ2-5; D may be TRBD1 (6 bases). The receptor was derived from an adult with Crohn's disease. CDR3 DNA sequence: TGTGCCAGCAGCCAAACAGGGCTGAAGACCCAGTACTTC. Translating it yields CASSQTGLKTQYF.